This entry describes one TCR beta chain. The antigen is not known. The sequenced template was cDNA made from the entire isolated RNA. Some clones are missing from TCRdb's copy, which holds only in-frame ones; the method was immunoSEQ multiplex PCR. The sample includes 430,000 or so clones, roughly 10% of them seen just once. The sample belongs to a study of beta chain features in type 1 diabetes. On the study more broadly: Examined across all samples were around 110,000,000 sorted cells. Study-wide results and limits: Researchers report that Type 1 diabetes patients had moderately but significantly shorter TCRB CDR3s across all four CD4+ subsets.

Germline V gene lookup returns CDR1 SGHNT and CDR2 YENEEA. J lost 3 bases, V lost 5 bases, and 10 bases had no gene match. The CDR3 covers 15 residues. The source of this sequence is a woman under 30 in good health. This chain connects TRBV11-3 to TRBJ2-7; TRBD2 agrees at 7 bases. The sequenced sample was naive CD4+ T cells from blood. As DNA, the CDR3 is TGTGCCAGCAGCCCACTCGAGGCGGGAGACTACGAGCAGTACTTC. Residues: CASSPLEAGDYEQYF.